The 5 T cell receptor beta chains listed next were all sequenced from one sample in a study of Graves' ophthalmopathy and Graves' hyperthyroidism. Amplified material comprised TCR beta CDR3 regions derived from RNA transcripts. HTBI primers were used in a first-round RT-PCR, which preceded a second-round multiplex PCR. Via MiXCR, TCRdb re-called the multiplex PCR reads, giving one row per CDR3 protein. The table lists approximately 380,000 distinct CDR3 sequences, more than 20% of them singletons. Sequencing used peripheral blood. The receptor source for this set is a woman younger than 35 with stable Graves' hyperthyroidism.

Comment on this clonotype: No conserved phenylalanine or tryptophan ends this CDR3, so it is likely a read error. The V call is TRBV30, the J call TRBJ1-2; D is unresolved. There are 12 residues in the CDR3. V lost 5 bases, J lost 0 bases, and 7 bases lay in between. Germline V gives CDR1 GTSNPN, CDR2 SVGIG (reference sequence). The CDR3 DNA reads as TGTGCCTGGGACGACCCTAACTATGGCTACACCGTC. Protein: CAWDDPNYGYTV.

This clonotype has ten or more counts. The chain recombines TRBV28 with TRBJ2-7, with D possibly called TRBD1 or TRBD2 (5 bases each). CDR1 and CDR2 from the germline V gene are MDHEN and SYDVKM. V gave up 4 bases and J gave up 2 bases, with 12 bases separating them. The CDR3 spans 14 residues. The CDR3 DNA sequence: TGTGCCAGCAGTTACCGGGACCTTACCTACGAGCAGTACTTC. Its protein product is CASSYRDLTYEQYF.

Sample share makes this clonotype medium-sized (0.01 to 0.1%). V and J are TRBV20-1 and TRBJ2-7; D might be TRBD1 (5 bases). The CDR3 loop spans 15 amino acids. With 6 bases removed from V and 1 base from J, the gap between germline ends came to 19 bases. The germline gives CDR1 DFQATT, CDR2 SNEGSKA (reference sequence). The CDR3 reads CSAKGMVPLSYEQYF. CDR3 DNA sequence: TGCAGTGCCAAGGGGATGGTCCCCCTTTCCTACGAGCAGTACTTC.

This clonotype was observed a handful of times. A read error may explain this, as a much larger clone is one base away. The V call is TRBV30, the J call TRBJ1-6; 11 nucleotides line up with TRBD1. The V gene's germline CDR1 is GTSNPN and CDR2 SVGIG (reference sequence). This CDR3 comprises 15 residues. The CDR3 is CAWSGQGARWSHLHF. Here the CDR3 DNA reads TGTGCCTGGAGCGGACAGGGGGCGAGATGGTCACACCTCCACTTT. Filled out from reference TRBV30 and TRBJ1-6, the complete variable domain reads SQTIHQWPATLVQPVGSPLSLECTVEGTSNPNLYWYRQAAGRGLQLLFYSVGIGQISSEVPQNLSASRPQDRQFILSSKKLLLSDSGFYLCAWSGQGARWSHLHFGNGTRLTVT.

This clonotype was recorded many times. This chain links TRBV20-1 with TRBJ1-1, with a tentative D call TRBD1 (5 bases). There are 15 residues in the CDR3. V dropped 0 bases and J dropped 0 bases, with 11 bases sitting between them. Germline V CDR1 and CDR2: DFQATT, SNEGSKA (reference sequence). The CDR3 protein is CSARDSGRVNTEAFF. As DNA, the CDR3 is TGCAGTGCTAGAGATAGCGGCAGGGTGAACACTGAAGCTTTCTTT.